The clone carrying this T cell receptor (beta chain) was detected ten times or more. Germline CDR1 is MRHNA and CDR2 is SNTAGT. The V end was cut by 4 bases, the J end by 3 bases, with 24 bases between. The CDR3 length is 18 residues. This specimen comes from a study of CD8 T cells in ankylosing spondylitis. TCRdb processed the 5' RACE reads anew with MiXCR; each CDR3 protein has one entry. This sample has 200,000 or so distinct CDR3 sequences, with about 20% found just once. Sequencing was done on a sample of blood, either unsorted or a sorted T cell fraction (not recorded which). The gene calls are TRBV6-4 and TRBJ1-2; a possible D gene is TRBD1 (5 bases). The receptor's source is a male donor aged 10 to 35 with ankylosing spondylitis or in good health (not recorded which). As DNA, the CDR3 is TGTGCCAGCAGTGTTTCCTATGGTTTGGCATCCAGGGACTATGGCTACACCTTC. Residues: CASSVSYGLASRDYGYTF.